These 17 T cell receptor beta chains share one sample of origin, sequenced in a study of T cell repertoires in cytomegalovirus infection. TCRdb passed the reads through MiXCR, listing each CDR3 protein once. The sample gives 400,000 or so distinct CDR3 sequences, about a sixth of which show up once; approximately 8% is in the top ten. The sequencing sample was made of PBMCs. The receptors stem from a human donor in good health (CMV status not recorded). Some clones in this sample may be carry-over from other donors' samples.

This clonotype was seen many times. The rearrangement uses TRBV11-2 and TRBJ1-4; unclear D gene. Germline values: CDR1 SGHAT, CDR2 FQNNGV. The CDR3 has 14 amino acids. Trimming removed 5 bases at V and 10 bases at J, with 17 bases between. The DNA for the CDR3 is TGTGCCAGCAGCCTGGACTCAGCATTTGGAAAACTGTTTTTT. Translating it yields CASSLDSAFGKLFF. The entire variable domain, with the rest obtained from reference TRBV11-2 and TRBJ1-4, is as follows: EAGVAQSPRYKIIEKRQSVAFWCNPISGHATLYWYQQILGQGPKLLIQFQNNGVVDDSQLPKDRFSAERLKGVDSTLKIQPAKLEDSAVYLCASSLDSAFGKLFFGSGTQLSVL.

This clonotype was counted many times. The V gene is TRBV7-2, the J gene TRBJ2-5; 9 bases agree with TRBD1. The CDR3 totals 14 residues. Germline trimming cut 5 bases from V and 4 bases from J; bases unmatched to any gene: 5. CDR1 is SGHTA, CDR2 FQGNSA, per germline. This CDR3 is CASSPRTGVETQYF. The CDR3, as DNA: TGTGCCAGCAGCCCACGGACAGGGGTAGAGACCCAGTACTTC.

The chain has TRBV6-1 and TRBJ2-3; D is unclear. The CDR3 totals 15 residues. V was cut by 6 bases and J by 4 bases, with 17 bases left in between. The germline CDR1 and CDR2 sequences are MNHNS and SASEGT. The DNA of the CDR3 is TGTGCCAGCAGCAAAAATCAGGATAGTGCAGATACGCAGTATTTT. Amino acids: CASSKNQDSADTQYF.

V usage is TRBV6-5 and J usage is TRBJ1-5; D is unclear. Germline V gene data show CDR1 as MNHEY and CDR2 as SVGAGI. Trimming pared 1 base from V and 7 bases from J, leaving 11 bases between. This CDR3 has 14 amino acids. CDR3 bases: TGTGCCAGCAGTTACTTTAAAGGGAGCCAGCCCCAGCATTTT. The encoded protein is CASSYFKGSQPQHF.

This clonotype was recorded many times. The chain recombines TRBV12-3 or TRBV12-4 with TRBJ1-5; no firm D call. Trimming removed 7 bases at V and 6 bases at J, with 13 bases between. The CDR3 is 13 amino acids. The CDR3 nucleotides read TGTGCCAGCATGGGAGGGATGGGTCAGCCCCAGCATTTT. This sequence encodes CASMGGMGQPQHF.

This clonotype appeared many times. This chain uses TRBV6-1 with TRBJ1-1; D gene uncertain. Germline values: CDR1 MNHNS, CDR2 SASEGT. The CDR3 contains 16 residues. Deletions cut 6 bases from V and 4 bases from J, with 21 bases between. The CDR3 coding sequence is TGTGCCAGCAGCCTACCGCCAACAAGGGTCGGCACTGAAGCTTTCTTT. This codes for CASSLPPTRVGTEAFF.

This clonotype showed up just a few times. The chain joins TRBV20-1 to TRBJ2-3; 8 positions match TRBD2. The germline V gene encodes CDR1 DFQATT and CDR2 SNEGSKA (reference sequence). Trimming removed 2 bases from V and 1 base from J; junction bases left unmatched: 8. The CDR3 is 16 amino acids. CDR3 bases: TGCAGTGCTAGACCAAGGACTAGCTACGGCACAGATACGCAGTATTTT. It encodes CSARPRTSYGTDTQYF.

This clonotype has more than one count but fewer than ten. The chain combines TRBV12-3 or TRBV12-4 with TRBJ1-5; 7 positions match TRBD1. Trimming cost V 4 bases and J 7 bases; bases outside gene matches: 7. The CDR3 has 14 amino acids. CDR3 amino acids: CASSYLQGWQPQHF. In nucleotides, the CDR3 is TGTGCCAGCAGTTACCTACAGGGGTGGCAGCCCCAGCATTTT.

This clonotype has only a few counts. The chain couples TRBV11-2 to TRBJ2-7, with a weak D call TRBD2 (6 bases). The V end was cut by 7 bases, the J end by 4 bases, with 29 bases between. Germline-derived CDR1 and CDR2 are SGHAT and FQNNGV. The CDR3 sequence is 18 residues long. In DNA, the CDR3 is TGTGCCAGCACCCTCAAGGGATGGGAGAGGGAGGTTGCGTACGAGCAGTACTTC. Translating gives CASTLKGWEREVAYEQYF.

This clonotype was counted once. A much larger clone lies a single base off, so this may be a read error. The genes are TRBV7-8 and TRBJ1-2; no reliable D call. The CDR3 covers 13 residues. Germline V lookup: CDR1 SGHVS, CDR2 FQNEAQ. The chain's CDR3 is CPSSPLGSEGYTF. CDR3 coding DNA: TGTCCCAGCAGCCCCCTGGGTTCGGAAGGCTACACCTTC.

This clonotype occurred many times. V is TRBV6-1 and J is TRBJ2-1; TRBD2 might be the D (5 bases). Germline CDR1 is MNHNS and CDR2 is SASEGT. Trimming took off 7 bases at V and 3 bases at J, with 16 bases between the two ends. The CDR3 is 15 amino acids. The CDR3 reads CASTLAPTGYNEQFF. The CDR3 coding sequence is TGTGCCAGCACCCTAGCTCCAACCGGCTACAATGAGCAGTTCTTC.

V and J are TRBV7-6 and TRBJ2-1, with D perhaps matching TRBD1 (6 bases). The CDR3 is 15 residues long. CDR1 and CDR2 (germline): SGHVS, FNYEAQ. Trimming pared 0 bases from V and 4 bases from J, leaving 10 bases between. For the CDR3, the DNA is TGTGCCAGCAGCTTAGCGCTCGGACAGTACAATGAGCAGTTCTTC. Translated: CASSLALGQYNEQFF.

The rearrangement links TRBV11-2 to TRBJ1-4, with TRBD1 identical over 9 bases. V was clipped by 5 bases and J by 8 bases; unmatched bases: 9. CDR3 length equals 15 residues. CDR1 is SGHAT, CDR2 FQNNGV, per germline. The CDR3 region has the DNA TGTGCCAGCAGCCCCGGGACAGGGTATAACGAAAAACTGTTTTTT. As protein: CASSPGTGYNEKLFF.

The chain couples TRBV4-3 to TRBJ1-2; D is unclear. Germline assignment: CDR1 LGHNA and CDR2 YSLEER. V was trimmed by 0 bases and J by 0 bases, leaving 5 bases between them. This CDR3 comprises 14 residues. CDR3 sequence reads: CASSQDSTNYGYTF. The CDR3 DNA sequence: TGCGCCAGCAGCCAAGATTCCACTAACTATGGCTACACCTTC.

In this sample, this clonotype turned up many times. This sequence joins TRBV29-1 and TRBJ2-5; D is uncertain. Germline CDR1 SQVTM, CDR2 ANQGSEA. V was cut by 3 bases and J by 1 base, with 12 bases left in between. This CDR3 comprises 14 residues. CDR3 DNA: TGCAGCGTTGATGAGTGGGCTGGCCAAGAGACCCAGTACTTC. This gives the protein CSVDEWAGQETQYF.

The rearrangement uses TRBV7-8 and TRBJ2-1, with D possibly matching TRBD2 (5 bases). Trimming pared 5 bases from V and 4 bases from J, leaving 15 bases between. Germline CDR1 SGHVS, CDR2 FQNEAQ. The CDR3 sequence is 15 residues long. DNA for the CDR3: TGTGCCAGCAGCCCCCGGACTGGAGCTTACAATGAGCAGTTCTTC. Its translation: CASSPRTGAYNEQFF.

The CDR3 sequence: CSAPGGPGLAGGLNEQFF. CDR3 DNA: TGCAGTGCTCCGGGGGGCCCGGGACTAGCGGGGGGGCTCAATGAGCAGTTCTTC. The V call is TRBV20-1, the J call TRBJ2-1; 16 bases line up with TRBD2. The length of the CDR3 is 18 residues. Germline trimming cut 5 bases from V and 6 bases from J; bases unmatched to any gene: 13. Germline V lookup: CDR1 DFQATT, CDR2 SNEGSKA (reference sequence).